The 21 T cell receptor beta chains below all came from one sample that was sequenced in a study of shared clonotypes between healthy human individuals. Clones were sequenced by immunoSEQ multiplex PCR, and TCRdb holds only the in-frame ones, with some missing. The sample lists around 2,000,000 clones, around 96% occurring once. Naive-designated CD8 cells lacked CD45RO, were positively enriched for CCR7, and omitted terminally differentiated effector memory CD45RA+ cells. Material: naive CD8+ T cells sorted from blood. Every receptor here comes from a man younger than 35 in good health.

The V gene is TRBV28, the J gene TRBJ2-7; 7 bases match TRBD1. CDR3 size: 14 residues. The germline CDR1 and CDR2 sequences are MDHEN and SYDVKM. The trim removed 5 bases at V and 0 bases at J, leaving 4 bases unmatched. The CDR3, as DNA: TGTGCCAGCAGTAAGACAGGGAGCTCCTACGAGCAGTACTTC. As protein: CASSKTGSSYEQYF. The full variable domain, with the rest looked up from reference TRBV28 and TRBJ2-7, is DVKVTQSSRYLVKRTGEKVFLECVQDMDHENMFWYRQDPGLGLRLIYFSYDVKMKEKGDIPEGYSVSREKKERFSLILESASTNQTSMYLCASSKTGSSYEQYFGPGTRLTVT.

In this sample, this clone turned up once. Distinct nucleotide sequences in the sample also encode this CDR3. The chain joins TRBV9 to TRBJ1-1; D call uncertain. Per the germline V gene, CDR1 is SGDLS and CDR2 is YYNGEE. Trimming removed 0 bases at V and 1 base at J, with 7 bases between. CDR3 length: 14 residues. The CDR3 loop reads CASSVDGRNTEAFF. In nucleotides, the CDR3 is TGTGCCAGCAGCGTAGACGGGAGGAACACTGAAGCTTTCTTT.

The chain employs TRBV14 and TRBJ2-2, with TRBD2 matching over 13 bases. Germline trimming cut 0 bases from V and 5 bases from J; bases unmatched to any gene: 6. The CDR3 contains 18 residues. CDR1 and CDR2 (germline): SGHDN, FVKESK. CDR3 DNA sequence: TGTGCCAGCAGCCAAGATTTTGGACTAGCGGGAGAAACCGGGGAGCTGTTTTTT. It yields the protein CASSQDFGLAGETGELFF.

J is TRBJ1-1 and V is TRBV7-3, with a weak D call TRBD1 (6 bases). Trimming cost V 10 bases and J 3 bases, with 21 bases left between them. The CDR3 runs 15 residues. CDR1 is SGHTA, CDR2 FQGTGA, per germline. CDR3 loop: CATRRRGEIDTEAFF. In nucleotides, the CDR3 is TGTGCCACCCGGCGCAGGGGCGAGATCGACACTGAAGCTTTCTTT.

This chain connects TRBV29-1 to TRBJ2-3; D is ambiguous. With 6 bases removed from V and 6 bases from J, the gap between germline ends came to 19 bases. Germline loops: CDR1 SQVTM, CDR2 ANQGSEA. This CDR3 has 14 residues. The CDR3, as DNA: TGCAGCGTAGTAAGGCTAGGTGAAAGGGATACGCAGTATTTT. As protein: CSVVRLGERDTQYF.

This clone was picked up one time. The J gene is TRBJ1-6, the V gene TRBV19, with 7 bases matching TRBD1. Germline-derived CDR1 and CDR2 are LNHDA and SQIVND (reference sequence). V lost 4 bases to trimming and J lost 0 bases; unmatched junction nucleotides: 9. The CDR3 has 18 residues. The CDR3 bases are TGTGCCAGTAGTAAAAACCGACAGGGCAGCTCCTATAATTCACCCCTCCACTTT. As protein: CASSKNRQGSSYNSPLHF.

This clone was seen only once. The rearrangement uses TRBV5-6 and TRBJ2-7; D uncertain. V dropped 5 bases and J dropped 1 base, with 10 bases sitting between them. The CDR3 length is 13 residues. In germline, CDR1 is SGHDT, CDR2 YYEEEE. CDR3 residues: CASSQDQSYEQYF. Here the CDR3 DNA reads TGTGCCAGCAGTCAGGACCAGTCCTACGAGCAGTACTTC.

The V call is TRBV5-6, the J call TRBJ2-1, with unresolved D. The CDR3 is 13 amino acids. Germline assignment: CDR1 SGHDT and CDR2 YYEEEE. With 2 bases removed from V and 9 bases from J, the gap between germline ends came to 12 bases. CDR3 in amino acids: CASSLTSRSEQFF. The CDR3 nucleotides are TGTGCCAGCAGCTTAACCTCGCGGAGTGAGCAGTTCTTC.

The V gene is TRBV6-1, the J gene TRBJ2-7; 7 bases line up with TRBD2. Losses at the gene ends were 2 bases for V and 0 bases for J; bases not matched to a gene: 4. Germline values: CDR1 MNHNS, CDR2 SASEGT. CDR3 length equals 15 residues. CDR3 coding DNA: TGTGCCAGCAGTGAACTAGCGGTAAGCTCCTACGAGCAGTACTTC. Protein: CASSELAVSSYEQYF.

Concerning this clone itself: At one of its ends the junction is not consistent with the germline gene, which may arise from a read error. The CDR3 nucleotides read TGTGCCAGCAGTTCGTATTCGGACCAGAGCAAGCGTGATTTT. Encoded protein: CASSSYSDQSKRDF. The chain employs TRBV28 and TRBJ2-3; D not resolved. This CDR3 has 14 residues. Germline-derived CDR1 and CDR2 are MDHEN and SYDVKM.

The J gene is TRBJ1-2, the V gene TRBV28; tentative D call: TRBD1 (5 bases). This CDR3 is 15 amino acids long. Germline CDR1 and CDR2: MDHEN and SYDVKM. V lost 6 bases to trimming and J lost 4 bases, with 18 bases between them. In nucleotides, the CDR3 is TGTGCCAGCAGCCTCCAGGGTACCGTCGGCTATGGCTACACCTTC. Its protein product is CASSLQGTVGYGYTF.

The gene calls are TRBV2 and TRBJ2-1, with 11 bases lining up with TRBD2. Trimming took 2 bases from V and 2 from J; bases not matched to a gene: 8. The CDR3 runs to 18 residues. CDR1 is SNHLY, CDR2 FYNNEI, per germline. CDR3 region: CASSETKGTSGPYNEQFF. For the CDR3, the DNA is TGTGCCAGCAGTGAAACGAAGGGGACTAGCGGCCCCTACAATGAGCAGTTCTTC.

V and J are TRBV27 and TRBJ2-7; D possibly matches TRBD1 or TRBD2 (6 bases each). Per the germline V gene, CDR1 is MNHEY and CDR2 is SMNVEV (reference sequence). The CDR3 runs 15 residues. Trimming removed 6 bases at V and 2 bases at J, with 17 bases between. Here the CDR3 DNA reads TGTGCCAGCAGGGGGGTTCCGGGGGCTACCTACGAGCAGTACTTC. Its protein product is CASRGVPGATYEQYF.

DNA of the CDR3: TGTGCCAGCAGCCCAGGGAGTATCGCCGGAAACACCATATATTTT. Translation: CASSPGSIAGNTIYF. This sequence joins TRBV5-4 and TRBJ1-3; D is perhaps TRBD1 (5 bases). Between the trimmed V and J ends, which lost 4 bases and 4 bases, there was a span of 15 bases. There are 15 residues in the CDR3. Germline lookup yields CDR1 SGHNT and CDR2 YYREEE (reference sequence). Drawing the rest from reference TRBV5-4 and TRBJ1-3, the complete variable domain is ETGVTQSPTHLIKTRGQQVTLRCSSQSGHNTVSWYQQALGQGPQFIFQYYREEENGRGNFPPRFSGLQFPNYSSELNVNALELDDSALYLCASSPGSIAGNTIYFGEGSWLTVV.

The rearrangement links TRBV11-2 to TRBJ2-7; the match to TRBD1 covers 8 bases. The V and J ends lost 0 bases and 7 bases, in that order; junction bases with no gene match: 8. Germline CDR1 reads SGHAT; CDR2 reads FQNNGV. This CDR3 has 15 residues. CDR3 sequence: CASSLDRDRTQEQYF. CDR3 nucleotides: TGTGCCAGCAGCTTAGATCGGGACAGGACCCAGGAGCAGTACTTC.

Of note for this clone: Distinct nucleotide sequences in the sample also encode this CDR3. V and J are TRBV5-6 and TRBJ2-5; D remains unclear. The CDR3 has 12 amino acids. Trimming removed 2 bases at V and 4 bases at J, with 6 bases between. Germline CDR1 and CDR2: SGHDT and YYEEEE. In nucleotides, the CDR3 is TGTGCCAGCAGCTTAGGTCTAGAGACCCAGTACTTC. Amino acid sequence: CASSLGLETQYF. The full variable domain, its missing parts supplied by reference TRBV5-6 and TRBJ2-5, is DAGVTQSPTHLIKTRGQQVTLRCSPKSGHDTVSWYQQALGQGPQFIFQYYEEEERQRGNFPDRFSGHQFPNYSSELNVNALLLGDSALYLCASSLGLETQYFGPGTRLLVL.

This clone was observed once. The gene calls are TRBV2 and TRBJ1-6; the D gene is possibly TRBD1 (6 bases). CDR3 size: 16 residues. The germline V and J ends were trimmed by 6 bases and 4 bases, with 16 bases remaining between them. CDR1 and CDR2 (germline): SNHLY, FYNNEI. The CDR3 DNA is TGTGCCAGCAGCGTCTCGTTGGACAGATATAATTCACCCCTCCACTTT. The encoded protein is CASSVSLDRYNSPLHF. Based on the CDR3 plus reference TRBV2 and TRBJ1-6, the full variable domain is EPEVTQTPSHQVTQMGQEVILRCVPISNHLYFYWYRQILGQKVEFLVSFYNNEISEKSEIFDDQFSVERPDGSNFTLKIRSTKLEDSAMYFCASSVSLDRYNSPLHFGNGTRLTVT.

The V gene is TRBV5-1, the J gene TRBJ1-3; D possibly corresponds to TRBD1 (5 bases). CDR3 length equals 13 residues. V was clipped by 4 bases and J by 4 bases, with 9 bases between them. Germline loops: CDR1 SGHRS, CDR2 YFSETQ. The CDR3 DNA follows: TGCGCCAGCAGCGTGAACAGGGGAAACACCATATATTTT. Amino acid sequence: CASSVNRGNTIYF.

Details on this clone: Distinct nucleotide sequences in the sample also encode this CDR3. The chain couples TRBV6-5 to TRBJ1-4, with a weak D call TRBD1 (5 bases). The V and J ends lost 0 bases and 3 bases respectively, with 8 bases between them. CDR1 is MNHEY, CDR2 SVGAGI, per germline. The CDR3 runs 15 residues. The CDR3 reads CASSYSRGANEKLFF. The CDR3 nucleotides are TGTGCCAGCAGTTACTCACGGGGGGCTAATGAAAAACTGTTTTTT.

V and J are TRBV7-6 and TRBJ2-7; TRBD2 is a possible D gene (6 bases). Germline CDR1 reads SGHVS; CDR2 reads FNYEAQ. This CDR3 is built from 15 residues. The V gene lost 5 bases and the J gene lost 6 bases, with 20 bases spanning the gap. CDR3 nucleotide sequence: TGTGCCAGCAGCCCGGGGGTTTCCTACCTGGGCGAGCAGTACTTC. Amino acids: CASSPGVSYLGEQYF.

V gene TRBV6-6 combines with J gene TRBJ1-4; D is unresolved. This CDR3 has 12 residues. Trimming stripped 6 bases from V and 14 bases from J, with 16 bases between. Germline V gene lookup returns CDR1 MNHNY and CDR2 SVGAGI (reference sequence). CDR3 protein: CASSPSALGLFF. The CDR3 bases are TGTGCCAGCAGCCCAAGTGCGTTGGGGCTGTTTTTT.